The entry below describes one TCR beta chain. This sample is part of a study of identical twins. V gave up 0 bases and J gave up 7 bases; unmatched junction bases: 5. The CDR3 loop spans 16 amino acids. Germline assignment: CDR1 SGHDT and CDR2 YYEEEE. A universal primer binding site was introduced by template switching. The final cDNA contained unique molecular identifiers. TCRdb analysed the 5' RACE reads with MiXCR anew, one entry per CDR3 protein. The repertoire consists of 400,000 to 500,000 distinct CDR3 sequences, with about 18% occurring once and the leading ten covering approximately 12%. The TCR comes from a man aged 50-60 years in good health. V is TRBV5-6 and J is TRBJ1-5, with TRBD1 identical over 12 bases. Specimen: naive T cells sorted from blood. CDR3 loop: CASSLAMGTGGQPQHF. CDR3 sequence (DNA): TGTGCCAGCAGCTTGGCGATGGGGACAGGGGGCCAGCCCCAGCATTTT. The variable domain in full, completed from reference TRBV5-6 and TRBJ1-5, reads DAGVTQSPTHLIKTRGQQVTLRCSPKSGHDTVSWYQQALGQGPQFIFQYYEEEERQRGNFPDRFSGHQFPNYSSELNVNALLLGDSALYLCASSLAMGTGGQPQHFGDGTRLSIL.